The clone carrying this T cell receptor beta chain is a singleton in its sample. TCRdb keeps only in-frame clones here, not all; method: immunoSEQ multiplex PCR. The table records 25,000 to 35,000 clones, approximately 91% of them present only once. This entry is derived from a study of glioma-infiltrating T cells after dendritic cell vaccination. V was clipped by 4 bases and J by 6 bases; unmatched bases: 3. Germline V gene data show CDR1 as LGHNA and CDR2 as YNFKEQ. This CDR3 spans 14 amino acids. The V call is TRBV4-2, the J call TRBJ2-4; 10 bases are shared with TRBD1. The sequence came from a human donor with glioblastoma. The sample was blood, taken before dendritic cell vaccination. The CDR3 here is CASSRGQGSNIQYF. In DNA form, the CDR3 reads TGTGCCAGCAGCCGGGGACAGGGGTCAAACATTCAGTACTTC.